Below are 8 T cell receptor beta chains sequenced from a single sample in a study of response to subunit inactivated influenza vaccine. TCRdb recomputed calls from the RT-PCR reads with MiXCR, one row per CDR3 protein. The profile shows roughly 790,000 distinct CDR3 sequences, around 21% of them singletons. The source was PBMCs from blood, collected approximately 5 days after vaccination. Receptors were obtained from a man over 45 who received an inactivated influenza vaccine.

This clonotype was seen a few times. The chain recombines TRBV20-1 with TRBJ2-1; D gene uncertain. This CDR3 contains 12 residues. Germline assignment: CDR1 DFQATT and CDR2 SNEGSKA (reference sequence). The V end lost 1 base, the J end lost 7 bases, and 8 bases lay between the germline ends. Here the CDR3 reads CSARVGLNEQFF. CDR3 DNA sequence: TGCAGTGCTAGAGTAGGGCTGAATGAGCAGTTCTTC.

This clonotype was observed a handful of times. The rearrangement links TRBV7-6 to TRBJ2-2; D gene ambiguous. Germline V gene sequence: CDR1 SGHVS, CDR2 FNYEAQ. The CDR3 length is 14 residues. The V end lost 3 bases, the J end lost 0 bases, and 5 bases lay between the germline ends. CDR3 nucleotides: TGTGCCAGCAGCTTTCAAGCGAACACCGGGGAGCTGTTTTTT. It yields the protein CASSFQANTGELFF.

This clonotype came up a few times. The chain has TRBV28 and TRBJ2-7; possible D gene TRBD1, 6 bases. There are 14 residues in the CDR3. Per germline, CDR1 MDHEN and CDR2 SYDVKM. With 5 bases removed from V and 1 base from J, the gap between germline ends came to 12 bases. The DNA of the CDR3 is TGTGCCAGCAGTCGCCACAGGGAATCCTACGAGCAGTACTTC. Its protein is CASSRHRESYEQYF.

The chain combines TRBV5-5 with TRBJ2-1; 9 bases align to TRBD2. The CDR3 is made up of 16 amino acids. Germline V gives CDR1 SGHKS, CDR2 YYEKEE (reference sequence). With V trimmed by 4 bases and J by 5 bases, 10 bases remained unmatched. The CDR3 coding sequence is TGTGCCAGCAGCGCCGCAGGTAGCGGGGGCCACAATGAGCAGTTCTTC. Translated, it gives CASSAAGSGGHNEQFF.

A few counts support this clonotype. This rearrangement joins TRBV21-1 to TRBJ2-2; TRBD1 reflects the table's D call only, with no check against the DNA. TRBV21-1 is a listed pseudogene. This CDR3 comprises 18 residues. The CDR3 protein is CASMGHIKDRENTGELFF. CDR3 nucleotides: TGTGCCAGCATGGGGCACATAAAGGACAGGGAGAACACCGGGGAGCTGTTTTTT.

This clonotype came up a few times. This chain connects TRBV12-3 or TRBV12-4 to TRBJ1-1; 7 nucleotides line up with TRBD1. V trimming: 6 bases; J trimming: 9 bases; junction bases outside the gene matches: 10. CDR3 length: 13 residues. CDR3 sequence (DNA): TGTGCCAGCAGGGAAGCGGGACAGCCAAAAGCTTTCTTT. This translates into CASREAGQPKAFF.

This clonotype was counted only a few times. V usage is TRBV7-8 and J usage is TRBJ1-5; TRBD1 agrees at 9 bases. The germline V gene has CDR1 SGHVS and CDR2 FQNEAQ. This CDR3 is built from 15 residues. The ends lost 3 bases at V and 5 bases at J; junction bases unmatched: 5. This CDR3 reads CASSLRGQGHQPQHF. The CDR3 region has the DNA TGTGCCAGCAGCTTGAGGGGACAGGGTCATCAGCCCCAGCATTTT. The variable domain in full, completed from reference TRBV7-8 and TRBJ1-5, reads GAGVSQSPRYKVAKRGQDVALRCDPISGHVSLFWYQQALGQGPEFLTYFQNEAQLDKSGLPSDRFFAERPEGSVSTLKIQRTQQEDSAVYLCASSLRGQGHQPQHFGDGTRLSIL.

This clonotype was seen many times. J is TRBJ2-5 and V is TRBV7-9; the match to TRBD2 covers 9 bases. V dropped 2 bases and J dropped 5; count of bases not matched to a gene: 6. The CDR3 has 15 residues. Germline CDR1 SEHNR, CDR2 FQNEAQ (reference sequence). The CDR3 DNA reads TGTGCCAGCAGCTTAATGCTAGCGGGACGGGAGACCCAGTACTTC. This gives the protein CASSLMLAGRETQYF.